A selection of T cell receptor beta chains follows, all from one sample in a study of shared clonotypes between healthy human individuals. Some clones are missing from TCRdb's copy, which holds only in-frame ones; the method was immunoSEQ multiplex PCR. This sample has over a million clones, with approximately 76% found just once. The specimen sequenced was memory CD4+ T cells sorted from blood. These receptor sequences come from a man younger than 35 in good health. CDR3s include the opening cysteine and the closing phenylalanine or tryptophan. D genes are given only for firm matches. Not every row has a clone size; where given, it reads once, few, many or a size class.

v_call	clone_size	d_call	j_call	cdr3_nt	cdr3_aa
TRBV28	.	TRBD2	TRBJ2-7	TGTGCCAGCAGTTTAACTAGCGGGGGGGCCTACGAGCAGTACTTC	CASSLTSGGAYEQYF
TRBV18	few	.	TRBJ1-5	TGTGCCAGCTCCCAATCCAGGGCGAGGCTCAATCAGCCCCAGCATTTT	CASSQSRARLNQPQHF
TRBV5-1	.	TRBD2	TRBJ2-1	TGCGCCAGCAGCTTGGACAGCGGGACGTACAATGAGCAGTTCTTC	CASSLDSGTYNEQFF
TRBV7-2	.	TRBD2	TRBJ2-3	TGTGCCAGCACCCTAGGCCTAGCGGGGCCGCTAGATACGCAGTATTTT	CASTLGLAGPLDTQYF
TRBV4-2	.	.	TRBJ1-3	TGTGCCAGCAGCCAAGATTGGGGAACTGGAAACACCATATATTTT	CASSQDWGTGNTIYF
TRBV28	.	.	TRBJ2-4	TGTGCCAGCACTCCGGGGGGCCCGGGAAACATTCAGTACTTC	CASTPGGPGNIQYF
TRBV30	.	.	TRBJ2-4	TGTGCCTGGAGTGCCGGGACTCTAGCCAAAAACATTCAGTACTTC	CAWSAGTLAKNIQYF
TRBV30	.	TRBD1	TRBJ2-7	TGTGCCTGGAGTACGGACAGGGGGTCCTACGAGCAGTACTTC	CAWSTDRGSYEQYF
TRBV29-1	.	.	TRBJ2-3	TGCAGCCCCAAGGTCCTTACAGATACGCAGTATTTT	CSPKVLTDTQYF
TRBV25-1	.	.	TRBJ2-7	TGTGCCAGCAGTGGGGGAGGACAGCGCTCCTACGAGCAGTACTTC	CASSGGGQRSYEQYF
TRBV30	.	.	TRBJ2-5	TGTGCCTGGAGTGTGGGGAGGGGGAAGACCCAGTACTTC	CAWSVGRGKTQYF
TRBV6-1	.	.	TRBJ1-1	TGTGCCAGCAGTGGAGGGGTTGGAAACACTGAAGCTTTCTTT	CASSGGVGNTEAFF
TRBV29-1	.	.	TRBJ2-3	TGCAGCGTTGAGGTGGCAGATACGCAGTATTTT	CSVEVADTQYF
TRBV2	many	TRBD2	TRBJ2-5	TGTGCCAGCAGTGGGCGGGGGTGGTACCAAGAGACCCAGTACTTC	CASSGRGWYQETQYF
TRBV30	many	.	TRBJ1-3	TGTGCCTGGAGTGTCAAGGAAATCTCGAGGGACACCATATATTTT	CAWSVKEISRDTIYF
TRBV20-1	many	.	TRBJ1-2	TGCAGTGCTAGACTGGGATATGGCTACACCTTC	CSARLGYGYTF
TRBV11-3	.	TRBD2	TRBJ2-2	TGTGCCAGTAGCGGGAGTAAGAACACCGGGGAGCTGTTTTTT	CASSGSKNTGELFF
TRBV7-8	.	TRBD1	TRBJ1-6	TGTGCCAGCAGTCCTGGACAGGGGGCTGTTTCACCCCTCCACTTT	CASSPGQGAVSPLHF
TRBV30	.	TRBD1	TRBJ1-2	TGTGCCTGGAGTGAGGGACAGGGATTTGGCTACACCTTC	CAWSEGQGFGYTF
TRBV27	.	TRBD2	TRBJ2-1	TGTGCCAGCAGACCGGGACTAGCGGGATCCGGTGAGCAGTTCTTC	CASRPGLAGSGEQFF
TRBV2	.	TRBD1	TRBJ1-4	TGTGCCTGCCGGGACAGGGGGGAAAAACTGTTTTTT	CACRDRGEKLFF
TRBV7-2	.	.	TRBJ2-3	TGTGCCAGCAGCCCGTCCTCCGGGGGCTACACAGATACGCAGTATTTT	CASSPSSGGYTDTQYF
TRBV6-5	few	.	TRBJ2-1	TGTGCCAGCAGGTACTACAATGAGCAGTTCTTC	CASRYYNEQFF
TRBV28	.	.	TRBJ1-4	TGTGCCAGCAGTATCGGGAGACTTACTAATGAAAAACTGTTTTTT	CASSIGRLTNEKLFF
TRBV4-1	many	.	TRBJ2-2	TGCGCCAGCACGGGCTTGAACACCGGGGAGCTGTTTTTT	CASTGLNTGELFF
TRBV2	.	.	TRBJ1-2	TGTGCCAGCAGTGGATTGGGCAGGGGAGATGGCTACACCTTC	CASSGLGRGDGYTF
TRBV7-2	.	TRBD1	TRBJ1-5	TGTGCCAGCAGCCTACAGGGGACCCAGCCCCAGCATTTT	CASSLQGTQPQHF
TRBV11-2	.	TRBD2	TRBJ2-7	TGTGCCAGCAGCTGGACTAGCGGGGTCTCCTACGAGCAGTACTTC	CASSWTSGVSYEQYF
TRBV27	many	.	TRBJ1-5	TGTGCCAGCAGAAAGTTGGGGGTTAGCAATCAGCCCCAGCATTTT	CASRKLGVSNQPQHF
TRBV7-2	.	.	TRBJ1-2	TGTGCCAGCAGCTTTGACAGTCGATGGGGCTACACCTTC	CASSFDSRWGYTF
TRBV5-4	once	TRBD1	TRBJ1-2	TGTGCCAGCAGCTGGGACAGGCCGCTCTATGGCTACACCTTC	CASSWDRPLYGYTF
TRBV30	few	.	TRBJ1-1	TGTGCCTGGAGGACGGTGGGTGGGCAGGGTCGAGCTTTCTTT	CAWRTVGGQGRAFF
TRBV19	.	.	TRBJ1-6	TGTGCCAGTAGTATAGATCATTACGACTGGGATAATTCACCCCTCCACTTT	CASSIDHYDWDNSPLHF
TRBV5-6	few	.	TRBJ1-1	TGTGCCAGCAGCCCTAGGGGTGGGAATATGAACACTGAAGCTTTCTTT	CASSPRGGNMNTEAFF
TRBV7-9	.	.	TRBJ2-1	TGTGCCCTCGTATCGGGGTCGAGCTCCTACAATGAGCAGTTCTTC	CALVSGSSSYNEQFF
TRBV5-5	once	.	TRBJ1-3	TGTGCCAGCAGCTTGGGAGACCTCTCTGGAAACACCATATATTTT	CASSLGDLSGNTIYF
TRBV5-1	.	TRBD2	TRBJ2-7	TGCGCCAGCAGCTTGGCGCTAGCGGGTGTCTACGAGCAGTACTTC	CASSLALAGVYEQYF
TRBV16	.	.	TRBJ2-7	TGTGCCAGCAGCCATCGGTGGGGGGACGAGCAGTACTTC	CASSHRWGDEQYF
TRBV30	.	.	TRBJ1-5	TGTGCCTGGAGTGTACCCTGGGGGCGAAGGGTTAGCAATCAGCCCCAGCATTTT	CAWSVPWGRRVSNQPQHF
TRBV5-1	few	.	TRBJ1-1	TGCGCCAGCAGCCAAACAGGGATGAACACTGAAGCTTTCTTT	CASSQTGMNTEAFF